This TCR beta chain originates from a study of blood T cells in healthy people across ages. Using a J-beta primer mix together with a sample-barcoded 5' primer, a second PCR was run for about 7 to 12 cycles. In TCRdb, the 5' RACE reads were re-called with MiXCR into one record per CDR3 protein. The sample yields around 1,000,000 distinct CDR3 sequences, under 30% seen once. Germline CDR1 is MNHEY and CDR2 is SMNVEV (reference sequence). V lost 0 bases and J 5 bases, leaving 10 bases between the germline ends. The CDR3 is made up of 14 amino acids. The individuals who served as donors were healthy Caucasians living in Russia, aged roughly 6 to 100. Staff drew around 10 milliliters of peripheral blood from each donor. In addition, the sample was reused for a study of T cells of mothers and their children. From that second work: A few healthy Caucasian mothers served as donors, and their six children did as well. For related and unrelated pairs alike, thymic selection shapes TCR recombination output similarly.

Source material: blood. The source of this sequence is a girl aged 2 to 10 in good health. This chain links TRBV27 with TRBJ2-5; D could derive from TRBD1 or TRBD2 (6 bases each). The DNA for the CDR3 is TGTGCCAGCAGTTTATCGGGGGCGGGGGAGACCCAGTACTTC. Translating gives CASSLSGAGETQYF.